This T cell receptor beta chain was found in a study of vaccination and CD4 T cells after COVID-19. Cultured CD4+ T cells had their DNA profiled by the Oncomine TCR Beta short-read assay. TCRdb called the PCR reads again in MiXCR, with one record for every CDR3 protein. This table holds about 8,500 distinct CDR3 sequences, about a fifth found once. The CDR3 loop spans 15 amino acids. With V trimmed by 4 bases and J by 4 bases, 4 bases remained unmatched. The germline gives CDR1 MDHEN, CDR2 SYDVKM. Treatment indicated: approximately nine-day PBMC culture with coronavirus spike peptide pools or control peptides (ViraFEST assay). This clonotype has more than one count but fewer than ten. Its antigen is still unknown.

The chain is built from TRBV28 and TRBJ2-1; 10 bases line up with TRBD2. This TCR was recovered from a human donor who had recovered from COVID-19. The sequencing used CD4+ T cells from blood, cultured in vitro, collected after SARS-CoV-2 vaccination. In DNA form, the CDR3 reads TGTGCCAGCAGTTCGCCGGGACTAGCGTACAATGAGCAGTTCTTC. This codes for CASSSPGLAYNEQFF.